The 27 T cell receptor beta chains below come from one sample, sequenced in a study of CD8+CD57+ T cells in acquired aplastic anemia. TCR beta VDJ combinations and CDR3 sequences were profiled from genomic DNA. Using its own MiXCR run on the reads, TCRdb lists one record per CDR3 protein. The sample has 270,000 or so distinct CDR3 sequences; approximately 86% are singletons. Patients picked for sequencing had shown CD8+CD57+ cell expansion detected by flow cytometry. The sequencing sample was made of sorted CD4+, CD8+, or CD8+CD57+ T cells (not recorded which) from PBMCs. The receptor source for this set is a human donor with aplastic anemia.

With regard to this clonotype: An end of the junction does not agree with germline; a read error may underlie this. The CDR3 nucleotides read TGTGCCAGCGGAGTAGCCCAGAGCATTCAGCCCTTCGACTTT. Protein: CASGVAQSIQPFDF. This chain joins TRBV9 and TRBJ1-6; no clear D. This CDR3 region has 14 residues. Germline-derived CDR1 and CDR2 are SGDLS and YYNGEE.

The chain employs TRBV19 and TRBJ1-1; D is undetermined. CDR3 size: 11 residues. Germline V lookup: CDR1 LNHDA, CDR2 SQIVND (reference sequence). The ends were cut back, 7 bases at V and 5 bases at J, with 8 bases in the middle. The CDR3 sequence is CASTWNTEAFF. CDR3 DNA sequence: TGTGCCAGTACTTGGAATACTGAAGCTTTCTTT.

This clonotype was observed a handful of times. The V gene is TRBV11-3, the J gene TRBJ2-7, with 7 bases identical to TRBD1. The germline CDR1 and CDR2 sequences are SGHNT and YENEEA. V lost 2 bases to trimming and J lost 1 base; unmatched junction nucleotides: 14. The CDR3 totals 18 residues. The CDR3 reads CASSLHLEGTALSYEQYV. The CDR3 DNA follows: TGTGCCAGCAGCTTACATCTGGAAGGGACAGCCCTTTCCTACGAGCAGTACGTC.

This clonotype appeared once. The germline gene is not matched at one end of the junction; a read error may be the cause. This chain joins TRBV5-5 and TRBJ2-3, with D possibly being TRBD1 (5 bases). The germline V gene encodes CDR1 SGHKS and CDR2 YYEKEE (reference sequence). This CDR3 has 14 amino acids. CDR3 sequence: CASSLSGCPDTQYF. The CDR3 region has the DNA TGCGCCAGCAGCTTATCAGGGTGTCCCGATACGCAGTATTTT.

Remarks on this clonotype: This CDR3 fails to terminate in the conserved phenylalanine or tryptophan, so it likely reflects a read error. The DNA is omitted, as the CDR3 cannot be located on it reliably, and the CDR3 follows TCRdb's listing. This chain links TRBV12-3 or TRBV12-4 with TRBJ2-3; the table's D gene call, TRBD2, was not cross checked with the DNA. The CDR3 length is 13 residues, termini included. CDR3 sequence reads: CASSLAGLGYEQY.

This clonotype was counted only a few times. J is TRBJ1-2 and V is TRBV20-1, with D tentatively TRBD1 (5 bases). Trimming took off 0 bases at V and 5 bases at J, with 10 bases between the two ends. Germline CDR1 and CDR2: DFQATT and SNEGSKA (reference sequence). There are 13 residues in the CDR3. The chain's CDR3 is CSAREAGNYGYTF. The CDR3 nucleotides are TGCAGTGCTAGAGAGGCAGGGAATTATGGCTACACCTTC.

The genes are TRBV9 and TRBJ2-3; D gene ambiguous. The CDR3 consists of 14 residues. From germline, CDR1 is SGDLS and CDR2 YYNGEE. Trimming cost V 0 bases and J 15 bases, with 20 bases left between them. The CDR3 spells CASSVASDTDTHYF. The CDR3, as DNA: TGTGCCAGCAGCGTAGCGTCAGATACGGATACTCATTATTTT.

The rearrangement uses TRBV7-8 and TRBJ1-2; no reliable D call. CDR1 and CDR2 (germline): SGHVS, FQNEAQ. Trimming took off 5 bases at V and 6 bases at J, with 19 bases between the two ends. The CDR3 contains 15 residues. The chain's CDR3 is CASSQLAGGRDGYTF. CDR3 nucleotides: TGTGCCAGCAGCCAATTAGCGGGAGGGAGAGATGGCTACACCTTC.

A single count supports this clonotype. V is TRBV2 and J is TRBJ2-3; tentatively, D is TRBD2 (6 bases). Per germline, CDR1 SNHLY and CDR2 FYNNEI. The CDR3 has 14 residues. V lost 7 bases and J 7 bases, leaving 18 bases between the germline ends. The CDR3: CASKLPGAPNTQYF. CDR3 bases: TGTGCCAGCAAATTACCGGGAGCCCCCAATACGCAGTATTTT. Based on the CDR3 plus reference TRBV2 and TRBJ2-3, the full variable domain is EPEVTQTPSHQVTQMGQEVILRCVPISNHLYFYWYRQILGQKVEFLVSFYNNEISEKSEIFDDQFSVERPDGSNFTLKIRSTKLEDSAMYFCASKLPGAPNTQYFGPGTRLTVL.

This clonotype was observed a handful of times. The chain is built from TRBV29-1 and TRBJ1-2, with D possibly matching TRBD1 (5 bases). The CDR3 totals 12 residues. Trimming took 7 bases from V and 3 from J, leaving 12 bases between them. Germline CDR1 reads SQVTM; CDR2 reads ANQGSEA. The CDR3 nucleotides read TGCAGCGCAGGGACTCCACACTATGGCTACACCTTC. It encodes CSAGTPHYGYTF.

A note on this clonotype: At one of its ends the junction is not consistent with the germline gene, which may arise from a read error. The rearrangement links TRBV7-8 to TRBJ2-1; D may be TRBD2 (6 bases). From germline, CDR1 is SGHVS and CDR2 FQNEAQ. This CDR3 comprises 15 residues. The CDR3 loop is CASSFASAASNDQFF. The DNA for the CDR3 is TGTGCCAGCAGTTTTGCTAGCGCAGCGAGCAATGATCAGTTCTTC.

The chain couples TRBV7-9 to TRBJ2-1, with 7 nucleotides matching TRBD1. The CDR3 is 16 amino acids. The germline V gene has CDR1 SEHNR and CDR2 FQNEAQ (reference sequence). V lost 2 bases to trimming and J lost 12 bases; unmatched junction nucleotides: 16. CDR3 nucleotides: TGTGCCAGCAGCTTACAACAGGGGCAGCAGTGCTTCGGGCAGTTCTTC. As protein: CASSLQQGQQCFGQFF.

The chain combines TRBV10-2 with TRBJ1-2, with 11 bases aligning to TRBD1. Per the germline V gene, CDR1 is WSHSY and CDR2 is SAAADI. The CDR3 runs 15 residues. J lost 4 bases, V lost 6 bases, and 7 bases had no gene match. CDR3 DNA: TGCGCCAGCAGCGGACAGGGGGCGGAAGGCTATGGCTACACCTTC. It yields the protein CASSGQGAEGYGYTF.

The chain is built from TRBV9 and TRBJ2-2; D is unclear. The V end lost 4 bases, the J end lost 8 bases, and 12 bases lay between the germline ends. This CDR3 spans 13 amino acids. The germline V gene has CDR1 SGDLS and CDR2 YYNGEE. The CDR3 region is CASSPHEEGELFF. Written as DNA, the CDR3 is TGTGCCAGCAGCCCCCATGAGGAAGGGGAGCTGTTTTTT.

With regard to this clonotype: One end of the junction does not line up with germline, which may come from a read error. The chain combines TRBV5-4 with TRBJ2-5, with TRBD2 matching over 10 bases. Germline values: CDR1 SGHNT, CDR2 YYREEE (reference sequence). This CDR3 has 15 residues. CDR3 DNA sequence: TGTACCAGCAGCTTTACTAGCGGGGCGGGAGAGACCCAGTACTTC. This translates into CTSSFTSGAGETQYF.

Judged by abundance, this clonotype is medium-sized. The chain is built from TRBV19 and TRBJ2-7, with D perhaps TRBD1 or TRBD2 (5 bases each). V was cut by 5 bases and J by 2 bases, with 10 bases left in between. Looked up from germline, CDR1 is LNHDA and CDR2 is SQIVND (reference sequence). CDR3 size: 13 residues. CDR3 residues: CASSPGPTYEQYV. CDR3 coding DNA: TGTGCCAGTAGTCCGGGACCAACCTACGAGCAGTACGTC.

This clonotype was found once. The chain couples TRBV7-9 to TRBJ2-2; possible D gene TRBD2, 6 bases. V was shortened by 6 bases and J by 12 bases, with 26 bases between the two germline ends. CDR3 length equals 16 residues. The germline CDR1 and CDR2 sequences are SEHNR and FQNEAQ (reference sequence). The chain's CDR3 is CASSSCGTWGETQLFF. CDR3 nucleotides: TGTGCCAGCAGTTCTTGCGGGACTTGGGGAGAGACCCAGCTGTTTTTT. Supplemented by reference TRBV7-9 and TRBJ2-2, the full variable domain reads DTGVSQNPRHKITKRGQNVTFRCDPISEHNRLYWYRQTLGQGPEFLTYFQNEAQLEKSRLLSDRFSAERPKGSFSTLEIQRTEQGDSAMYLCASSSCGTWGETQLFFGEGSRLTVL.

CDR3 coding DNA: TGTGCCAGCAGCTTAGCGGAGGGTCCCGATACGCAGTATTACTTC. Amino acids: CASSLAEGPDTQYYF. The chain is built from TRBV7-8 and TRBJ2-5, with a weak D call TRBD2 (6 bases). This CDR3 contains 15 residues. V lost 0 bases and J lost 14, with 22 bases in between. Looked up from germline, CDR1 is SGHVS and CDR2 is FQNEAQ.

This clonotype showed up just a few times. The CDR3 does not close with the conserved phenylalanine or tryptophan, likely indicating a read error. In nucleotides, the CDR3 is TGCAGCGTTTCGACAGGAATGGGGAATACGCAGTATCTT. Its protein product is CSVSTGMGNTQYL. The gene calls are TRBV29-1 and TRBJ2-3, with TRBD1 as a possible D gene (6 bases). The germline CDR1 and CDR2 sequences are SQVTM and ANQGSEA. V lost 5 bases to trimming and J lost 7 bases, with 16 bases between them. This CDR3 comprises 13 residues.

This clonotype was detected once. The rearrangement uses TRBV25-1 and TRBJ1-5; 8 positions agree with TRBD1. Germline V gene lookup returns CDR1 MGHDK and CDR2 SYGVNS. The V gene end was trimmed by 5 bases and the J gene end by 0 bases; junction bases not matched to a gene: 18. This CDR3 has 20 residues. For the CDR3, the DNA is TGTGCCAGCAGTCCGCCGTCCTCTCGGACAGGGCTTTATAGCAATCAGCCCCAGCATTTT. This gives the protein CASSPPSSRTGLYSNQPQHF.

This rearrangement joins TRBV2 to TRBJ2-6; no reliable D call. This CDR3 spans 16 amino acids. V dropped 3 bases and J dropped 1 base, with 10 bases sitting between them. Germline lookup yields CDR1 SNHLY and CDR2 FYNNEI. The CDR3 spells CASSDVWGSGANVLTF. The CDR3 DNA reads as TGTGCCAGCAGTGATGTCTGGGGTTCTGGGGCCAACGTCCTGACTTTC.

On this clonotype itself: At one boundary the junction diverges from the germline segment, which might be a read error. The rearrangement links TRBV9 to TRBJ1-5; 9 bases are shared with TRBD1. CDR1 and CDR2 from the germline V gene are SGDLS and YYNGEE. The CDR3 is 17 amino acids. The CDR3 here is CASSLGQGRYSNQPQHF. The CDR3 DNA reads as TGTGCCAGCAGCTTAGGACAGGGGAGGTATAGCAACCAGCCCCAGCATTTT.

The rearrangement uses TRBV5-6 and TRBJ2-1; maybe TRBD1 (6 bases). In germline, CDR1 is SGHDT, CDR2 YYEEEE. V was trimmed by 0 bases and J by 8 bases, leaving 12 bases between them. The CDR3 runs to 14 residues. The CDR3 region has the DNA TGTGCCAGCAGCTTGGAGAGGGGGAATTATGAGCAGTTCTTC. Its protein product is CASSLERGNYEQFF.

With regard to this clonotype: At one of its ends the junction is not consistent with the germline gene, which may arise from a read error. V gene TRBV7-2 combines with J gene TRBJ1-2; D gene ambiguous. Germline CDR1 reads SGHTA; CDR2 reads FQGNSA. This CDR3 comprises 15 residues. CDR3 sequence (DNA): TGTGCCAGCAGCCTACCGGGATGGCGTGTTACGCGCTATACCTTC. Its protein product is CASSLPGWRVTRYTF.

The DNA for the CDR3 is TGTGCCAGCAGATGTCCAAGGGGCGAGCAGAACTTTGGGCAGTTCTTC. This encodes CASRCPRGEQNFGQFF. The J gene is TRBJ2-1, the V gene TRBV7-6, with D tentatively TRBD1 (5 bases). This CDR3 is 16 amino acids long. Between the trimmed V and J ends, which lost 6 bases and 12 bases, there was a span of 27 bases. The V gene's germline CDR1 is SGHVS and CDR2 FNYEAQ.

This clonotype was counted once. The chain links TRBV7-3 to TRBJ2-7; D not certain. This CDR3 contains 14 residues. From germline, CDR1 is SGHTA and CDR2 FQGTGA. The germline V and J ends were trimmed by 0 bases and 9 bases, with 15 bases remaining between them. CDR3 loop: CASSLTGISDTQYF. The CDR3 DNA reads TGTGCCAGCAGCTTAACGGGGATCTCCGATACGCAGTACTTC.

This clonotype has at least ten counts. The J gene is TRBJ1-2, the V gene TRBV4-1; D remains unclear. This CDR3 comprises 13 residues. The ends were cut back, 1 base at V and 8 bases at J, with 11 bases in the middle. CDR1 is MGHRA, CDR2 YSYEKL, per germline. CDR3 DNA: TGCGCCAGCAGCCAAGGGCTAAGTGGGGGCTACACCTTC. It specifies CASSQGLSGGYTF.